The subject of this entry is one TCR beta chain. The antigen is not known. PCR primers comprised 60 Vbeta and 13 Jbeta primers. Only in-frame clones appear in the TCRdb table, and some are missing; sequencing was by immunoSEQ multiplex PCR. The sample records about 120,000 clones, approximately 78% being singletons. The data stem from a study of cytomegalovirus exposure and HLA in healthy donors. Study conclusions and caveats: Later, TCR association rates were found to vary by HLA locus, highest for DRB1 and lowest for HLA-C. TCR beta chains numbering some 160 were designated cytomegalovirus-associated. A further, later analysis showed that HLA-associated TCR beta chains (compared with equally common others) were more clonally expanded.

CDR1 is SGHDT, CDR2 YYEEEE, per germline. The CDR3 has 13 residues. Trimming removed 4 bases from V and 6 bases from J; junction bases left unmatched: 3. This chain joins TRBV5-6 and TRBJ2-4; 8 bases are shared with TRBD1. The specimen was PBMCs. The clonotype was recovered from a middle-aged man in good health and CMV-seronegative. The CDR3 loop is CASSQGQGNIQYF. The CDR3 bases are TGTGCCAGCAGCCAAGGACAGGGAAACATTCAGTACTTC.